The TCR beta chain described here comes from a study of T cells after yellow fever vaccination. V gave up 5 bases and J gave up 4 bases; unmatched junction bases: 6. The germline V gene encodes CDR1 MNHEY and CDR2 SVGEGT. This CDR3 comprises 15 residues. Findings and limits, study-wide: It was the secondary response that reached its peak faster, day 5 versus 15, but it was weaker.

The authors made TCR cDNA by 5'RACE template switching, adding a universal primer site and UMIs. TCRdb recomputed calls from the 5' RACE reads with MiXCR, one row per CDR3 protein. The data contain 150,000 to 200,000 distinct CDR3 sequences, about a tenth of them singletons. This clonotype was recorded at least ten times. What it binds is not known. Source: CD8+ T cells sorted from PBMCs, taken 45 days after the yellow fever booster vaccination. The chain employs TRBV6-2 or TRBV6-3 and TRBJ2-3; 10 nucleotides line up with TRBD2. The clonotype was recovered from a man between 18 and 35 years old who received the YFV17D yellow fever vaccine. CDR3 region: CASSLAGTSADTQYF. The CDR3, as DNA: TGTGCCAGCAGTCTAGCTGGGACTAGCGCAGATACGCAGTATTTT.